This TCR beta chain was identified in a study of CD8 T cells in Susac syndrome. The RNA, 0.5 to 1 ug, was put through reverse transcription using random hexamers. MiXCR, applied by TCRdb to the immunoSEQ multiplex PCR reads, yields one record per CDR3 protein. Here the sample spans 100,000 to 150,000 distinct CDR3 sequences, 90% to 95% being singletons. The germline CDR1 and CDR2 sequences are GTSNPN and SVGIG (reference sequence). The ends were cut back, 4 bases at V and 3 bases at J, with 7 bases in the middle. The CDR3 sequence is 12 residues long. Sequenced sample: CD4+ T cells from PBMCs. The sequence came from a human donor in good health. This chain joins TRBV30 and TRBJ1-3; D call uncertain. The CDR3 coding sequence is TGTGCCTGGAATACGGGTGGAAACACCATATATTTT. This sequence encodes CAWNTGGNTIYF. Together with reference TRBV30 and TRBJ1-3, the CDR3 gives the full variable domain: SQTIHQWPATLVQPVGSPLSLECTVEGTSNPNLYWYRQAAGRGLQLLFYSVGIGQISSEVPQNLSASRPQDRQFILSSKKLLLSDSGFYLCAWNTGGNTIYFGEGSWLTVV.